A selection of T cell receptor beta chains follows, all from one sample in a study of Ad26.COV2.S vaccination and SARS-CoV-2 variants. Only in-frame clones appear in the TCRdb table, and some are missing; sequencing was by immunoSEQ multiplex PCR. The data contain approximately 360,000 clones, roughly 85% of them singletons. Sequenced material: peripheral blood, taken in a trial of Ad26.COV2.S vaccine versus placebo. These receptors were collected from a person between 18 and 60 years old who received the Ad26.COV2.S COVID-19 vaccine or a placebo. The CDR3 runs from the conserved cysteine through the conserved F or W. D genes are given only for firm matches. Clone size is given for some rows only: seen once, a few or many times, or a class if the clone is expanded.

CDR3aa: CSVGGVSYEQYF; CDR3nt: TGCAGCGTTGGCGGCGTCTCCTACGAGCAGTACTTC; j_gene: TRBJ2-7; d_gene: .; len: 12; abundance: .; v_gene: TRBV29-1
CDR3aa: CAIYTSVGVNYGYTF; CDR3nt: TGTGCCATATACACGTCGGTCGGGGTTAACTATGGCTACACCTTC; j_gene: TRBJ1-2; d_gene: .; len: 15; abundance: .; v_gene: TRBV13
CDR3aa: CASSPPGNSPLHF; CDR3nt: TGTGCCAGCAGCCCCCCCGGGAATTCACCCCTCCACTTT; j_gene: TRBJ1-6; d_gene: .; len: 13; abundance: .; v_gene: TRBV11-2
CDR3aa: CASSFKSGALYNEQFF; CDR3nt: TGTGCCAGCAGTTTCAAAAGCGGGGCGTTATACAATGAGCAGTTCTTC; j_gene: TRBJ2-1; d_gene: TRBD2; len: 16; abundance: .; v_gene: TRBV6-2/TRBV6-3
CDR3aa: CASSLPGSSPGYTF; CDR3nt: TGTGCCAGCAGCCTCCCAGGCTCTTCACCAGGATACACCTTC; j_gene: TRBJ1-2; d_gene: .; len: 14; abundance: few; v_gene: TRBV11-3
CDR3aa: CASSQRTDNEKLFF; CDR3nt: TGTGCCAGCAGCCAAAGGACAGACAATGAAAAACTGTTTTTT; j_gene: TRBJ1-4; d_gene: .; len: 14; abundance: .; v_gene: TRBV3-1/TRBV3-2
CDR3aa: CASSQDTPGLSGNTIYF; CDR3nt: TGCGCCAGCAGCCAAGATACCCCGGGCCTCTCTGGAAACACCATATATTTT; j_gene: TRBJ1-3; d_gene: .; len: 17; abundance: .; v_gene: TRBV4-3
CDR3aa: CAISDLGTVSYEQYF; CDR3nt: TGTGCCATCAGTGACCTCGGGACGGTCTCCTACGAGCAGTACTTC; j_gene: TRBJ2-7; d_gene: .; len: 15; abundance: .; v_gene: TRBV10-3
CDR3aa: CASSQDGLAGSSYNEQFF; CDR3nt: TGTGCCAGCAGCCAAGACGGACTAGCGGGATCCTCCTACAATGAGCAGTTCTTC; j_gene: TRBJ2-1; d_gene: TRBD2; len: 18; abundance: .; v_gene: TRBV4-2
CDR3aa: CASSPTGLQGNSGNTIYF; CDR3nt: TGTGCCAGCTCACCAACGGGGCTTCAGGGGAACTCTGGAAACACCATATATTTT; j_gene: TRBJ1-3; d_gene: .; len: 18; abundance: .; v_gene: TRBV18
CDR3aa: CASSLENGEQYF; CDR3nt: TGTGCCAGCAGCTTAGAGAATGGGGAGCAGTACTTC; j_gene: TRBJ2-7; d_gene: .; len: 12; abundance: .; v_gene: TRBV7-9
CDR3aa: CPGSARDYRNNEQFF; CDR3nt: TGTCCTGGGAGCGCTCGGGACTATCGAAACAATGAGCAGTTCTTC; j_gene: TRBJ2-1; d_gene: .; len: 15; abundance: .; v_gene: TRBV22-1
CDR3aa: CASASWQKDYGYTF; CDR3nt: TGTGCGTCAGCGTCCTGGCAGAAGGACTATGGCTACACCTTC; j_gene: TRBJ1-2; d_gene: .; len: 14; abundance: once; v_gene: TRBV6-5
CDR3aa: CATSGSGGYNEQFF; CDR3nt: TGTGCCACCAGTGGTAGCGGGGGATACAATGAGCAGTTCTTC; j_gene: TRBJ2-1; d_gene: TRBD2; len: 14; abundance: .; v_gene: TRBV24-1
CDR3aa: CASSGNSGGAGELFF; CDR3nt: TGTGCCAGCAGTGGAAATAGCGGGGGGGCTGGGGAGCTGTTTTTT; j_gene: TRBJ2-2; d_gene: TRBD2; len: 15; abundance: .; v_gene: TRBV2
CDR3aa: CASSPGGLAGGRTDTQYF; CDR3nt: TGCGCCAGCAGCCCTGGCGGGCTAGCGGGGGGGCGCACAGATACGCAGTATTTT; j_gene: TRBJ2-3; d_gene: TRBD2; len: 18; abundance: once; v_gene: TRBV5-1
CDR3aa: CASSVGRAGVGNHEQYF; CDR3nt: TGTGCCAGCAGCGTAGGTCGAGCGGGAGTAGGGAACCACGAGCAGTACTTC; j_gene: TRBJ2-7; d_gene: TRBD2; len: 17; abundance: few; v_gene: TRBV9
CDR3aa: CASSQVGSSPLYEQYF; CDR3nt: TGCGCCAGCAGCCAAGTTGGGTCTTCACCCCTCTACGAGCAGTACTTC; j_gene: TRBJ2-7; d_gene: .; len: 16; abundance: .; v_gene: TRBV4-1
CDR3aa: CASSLVGQSSYEQYF; CDR3nt: TGTGCCAGCAGCTTAGTAGGACAGAGCTCCTACGAGCAGTACTTC; j_gene: TRBJ2-7; d_gene: .; len: 15; abundance: few; v_gene: TRBV7-2
CDR3aa: CASSPVVNQPQHF; CDR3nt: TGCGCCAGCAGCCCCGTGGTGAATCAGCCCCAGCATTTT; j_gene: TRBJ1-5; d_gene: .; len: 13; abundance: .; v_gene: TRBV4-3
CDR3aa: CASGTPSTGYYEQYF; CDR3nt: TGTGCTAGTGGTACACCCTCGACAGGCTACTACGAGCAGTACTTC; j_gene: TRBJ2-7; d_gene: .; len: 15; abundance: .; v_gene: TRBV12-5
CDR3aa: CASSIQRLTEAFF; CDR3nt: TGTGCCAGTAGTATTCAAAGGCTCACTGAAGCTTTCTTT; j_gene: TRBJ1-1; d_gene: .; len: 13; abundance: .; v_gene: TRBV19
CDR3aa: CASSGPETQYF; CDR3nt: TGTGCCAGCAGCGGGCCTGAGACCCAGTACTTC; j_gene: TRBJ2-5; d_gene: .; len: 11; abundance: .; v_gene: TRBV5-5
CDR3aa: CASSQGLRGSGYTEAFF; CDR3nt: TGCGCCAGCAGCCAAGGTCTCAGGGGGAGTGGGTACACTGAAGCTTTCTTT; j_gene: TRBJ1-1; d_gene: TRBD1; len: 17; abundance: few; v_gene: TRBV4-3
CDR3aa: CASSEKSGYSYEQYF; CDR3nt: TGTGCCAGCAGTGAAAAAAGCGGTTACTCCTACGAGCAGTACTTC; j_gene: TRBJ2-7; d_gene: .; len: 15; abundance: .; v_gene: TRBV6-1
CDR3aa: CASSDSFSLGSYEQYF; CDR3nt: TGTGCCAGCAGCGATAGTTTCTCGTTGGGGTCCTACGAGCAGTACTTC; j_gene: TRBJ2-7; d_gene: .; len: 16; abundance: .; v_gene: TRBV3-1/TRBV3-2
CDR3aa: CASSGLINTEAFF; CDR3nt: TGTGCCAGCAGTGGACTGATAAACACTGAAGCTTTCTTT; j_gene: TRBJ1-1; d_gene: .; len: 13; abundance: .; v_gene: TRBV3-1/TRBV3-2
CDR3aa: CASSFRDRGGGTEAFF; CDR3nt: TGTGCCAGCAGTTTCCGGGACAGGGGTGGAGGCACTGAAGCTTTCTTT; j_gene: TRBJ1-1; d_gene: TRBD1; len: 16; abundance: .; v_gene: TRBV6-5
CDR3aa: CASSEGQGIAETQYF; CDR3nt: TGCGCCAGCAGTGAGGGACAGGGGATAGCAGAGACCCAGTACTTC; j_gene: TRBJ2-5; d_gene: TRBD1; len: 15; abundance: .; v_gene: TRBV10-1
CDR3aa: CASRQLSNQPQHF; CDR3nt: TGTGCCAGCAGGCAGCTTAGCAATCAGCCCCAGCATTTT; j_gene: TRBJ1-5; d_gene: .; len: 13; abundance: .; v_gene: TRBV27
CDR3aa: CASSTNGGPRYEQYF; CDR3nt: TGTGCCAGCAGCACAAACGGGGGCCCACGGTACGAGCAGTACTTC; j_gene: TRBJ2-7; d_gene: .; len: 15; abundance: .; v_gene: TRBV7-9
CDR3aa: CASTTVQNTEAFF; CDR3nt: TGTGCCAGCACCACCGTGCAGAACACTGAAGCTTTCTTT; j_gene: TRBJ1-1; d_gene: .; len: 13; abundance: .; v_gene: TRBV7-9
CDR3aa: CASSLGATGEAFF; CDR3nt: TGTGCCAGCAGCTTAGGTGCGACAGGGGAAGCTTTCTTT; j_gene: TRBJ1-1; d_gene: TRBD1; len: 13; abundance: few; v_gene: TRBV7-9
CDR3aa: CASSWTDTEAFF; CDR3nt: TGTGCCAGCAGTTGGACGGACACTGAAGCTTTCTTT; j_gene: TRBJ1-1; d_gene: .; len: 12; abundance: few; v_gene: TRBV5-4
CDR3aa: CASSFLQGARDTQYF; CDR3nt: TGTGCCAGCAGCTTTTTACAGGGGGCCAGAGATACGCAGTATTTT; j_gene: TRBJ2-3; d_gene: TRBD1; len: 15; abundance: .; v_gene: TRBV11-2
CDR3aa: CASSPDWNWDYEQYF; CDR3nt: TGTGCCAGCAGCCCGGACTGGAACTGGGACTACGAGCAGTACTTC; j_gene: TRBJ2-7; d_gene: .; len: 15; abundance: .; v_gene: TRBV5-4
CDR3aa: CASSLGGGAVAEQYF; CDR3nt: TGCGCCAGCAGCTTGGGAGGGGGCGCCGTCGCCGAGCAGTACTTC; j_gene: TRBJ2-7; d_gene: TRBD1; len: 15; abundance: .; v_gene: TRBV5-1
CDR3aa: CASSLSGGDYNEQFF; CDR3nt: TGTGCCAGCAGCTTATCAGGAGGGGATTACAATGAGCAGTTCTTC; j_gene: TRBJ2-1; d_gene: .; len: 15; abundance: .; v_gene: TRBV7-3
CDR3aa: CASRITGNTF; CDR3nt: TGTGCCAGCAGAATAACAGGGAACACCTTC; j_gene: TRBJ1-2; d_gene: .; len: 10; abundance: .; v_gene: TRBV2
CDR3aa: CASSSTTGGEKLFF; CDR3nt: TGCGCCAGCAGCTCTACAACGGGAGGTGAAAAACTGTTTTTT; j_gene: TRBJ1-4; d_gene: .; len: 14; abundance: few; v_gene: TRBV5-1
CDR3aa: CATSVPAPTGNEQFF; CDR3nt: TGTGCCACCAGCGTCCCAGCGCCTACGGGTAATGAGCAGTTCTTC; j_gene: TRBJ2-1; d_gene: .; len: 15; abundance: .; v_gene: TRBV15
CDR3aa: CASRTRDRPYEQYF; CDR3nt: TGTGCCAGCAGAACCCGGGACAGACCCTACGAGCAGTACTTC; j_gene: TRBJ2-7; d_gene: TRBD1; len: 14; abundance: .; v_gene: TRBV11-3
CDR3aa: CATSRLTSRGYNEQFF; CDR3nt: TGTGCCACCAGCAGGTTAACTAGCCGCGGCTACAATGAGCAGTTCTTC; j_gene: TRBJ2-1; d_gene: .; len: 16; abundance: .; v_gene: TRBV15
CDR3aa: CASSSGGANEQFF; CDR3nt: TGTGCCAGCAGTAGCGGGGGGGCCAATGAGCAGTTCTTC; j_gene: TRBJ2-1; d_gene: TRBD2; len: 13; abundance: .; v_gene: TRBV6-4
CDR3aa: CASSLIKGGTEAFF; CDR3nt: TGTGCCAGCAGCCTGATTAAGGGGGGGACTGAAGCTTTCTTT; j_gene: TRBJ1-1; d_gene: .; len: 14; abundance: .; v_gene: TRBV7-8
CDR3aa: CASSSDVSALHF; CDR3nt: TGTGCCAGCAGCTCGGACGTTTCAGCCCTCCACTTT; j_gene: TRBJ1-6; d_gene: .; len: 12; abundance: .; v_gene: TRBV7-2
CDR3aa: CASSLRHSAIYF; CDR3nt: TGTGCCAGCAGTTTGCGGCATTCCGCCATATATTTT; j_gene: TRBJ1-3; d_gene: .; len: 12; abundance: few; v_gene: TRBV12-3/TRBV12-4
CDR3aa: CANGTSGRVTPSYEQYF; CDR3nt: TGCGCCAACGGGACTAGCGGGAGGGTCACGCCTTCCTACGAGCAGTACTTC; j_gene: TRBJ2-7; d_gene: TRBD2; len: 17; abundance: .; v_gene: TRBV5-1